The 22 T cell receptor beta chains below come from one sample, sequenced in a study of cytotoxic CD8 clonotypes in ibrutinib-treated CLL. The assay was immunoSEQ multiplex PCR, and TCRdb's table has in-frame clones only and misses some. This table has approximately 92,000 clones, approximately 71% appearing once. The sequenced sample was PBMCs, obtained after 24 months of ibrutinib treatment. Source of these receptors: a human donor with chronic lymphocytic leukemia.

The CDR3 sequence is CASSALAGAGTGELFF. For the CDR3, the DNA is TGTGCCAGCAGCGCCCTAGCGGGAGCCGGCACCGGGGAGCTGTTTTTT. This chain connects TRBV7-6 to TRBJ2-2; 10 positions match TRBD2. This CDR3 is built from 16 residues. Germline V gives CDR1 SGHVS, CDR2 FNYEAQ. After removal of 5 bases from V and 4 bases from J, the junction contained 7 bases not matched to a gene.

The chain links TRBV28 to TRBJ2-1; D not resolved. V dropped 1 base and J dropped 8 bases, with 12 bases sitting between them. CDR3 length equals 14 residues. Germline V gives CDR1 MDHEN, CDR2 SYDVKM. The CDR3 DNA reads TGTGCCAGCAGTTTATCCGACTCCCGGGATGAGCAGTTCTTC. Translation: CASSLSDSRDEQFF.

The rearrangement links TRBV5-4 to TRBJ2-2; D call uncertain. The CDR3 consists of 15 residues. The V and J ends lost 0 bases and 2 bases respectively, with 8 bases between them. Germline V gene sequence: CDR1 SGHNT, CDR2 YYREEE (reference sequence). The DNA of the CDR3 is TGTGCCAGCAGCTTGGGGGCGGATAACACCGGGGAGCTGTTTTTT. It is translated as CASSLGADNTGELFF.

In this sample, this clone turned up a few times. V gene TRBV30 combines with J gene TRBJ2-5; 8 bases match TRBD1. Germline lookup yields CDR1 GTSNPN and CDR2 SVGIG (reference sequence). This CDR3 contains 14 residues. The ends lost 4 bases at V and 3 bases at J; junction bases unmatched: 7. The CDR3 region is CAWMGYRGKETQYF. The CDR3 DNA sequence: TGTGCCTGGATGGGTTACAGGGGGAAAGAGACCCAGTACTTC.

This sequence joins TRBV2 and TRBJ1-5; D unclear. Germline V lookup: CDR1 SNHLY, CDR2 FYNNEI. The CDR3 covers 14 residues. The V end was cut by 7 bases, the J end by 0 bases, with 10 bases between. The CDR3 here is CASNTRSSNQPQHF. The CDR3 coding sequence is TGTGCCAGCAACACTCGATCTAGCAATCAGCCCCAGCATTTT.

The chain joins TRBV20-1 to TRBJ1-1; D remains unclear. CDR3 length: 10 residues. Trimming removed 5 bases from V and 6 bases from J, with 7 bases in between. Germline V CDR1 and CDR2: DFQATT, SNEGSKA (reference sequence). The CDR3, as DNA: TGCAGTGCTGGGCGGCCTGAAGCTTTCTTT. Translating it yields CSAGRPEAFF.

J is TRBJ1-1 and V is TRBV11-2; 8 nucleotides line up with TRBD1. The junction had 14 bases not matched to a gene; V was cut back by 5 bases and J by 6 bases. The germline V gene encodes CDR1 SGHAT and CDR2 FQNNGV. This CDR3 has 16 amino acids. The CDR3 bases are TGTGCCAGCAGCCCTGACAGGGGACGACCCGGAGCTGAAGCTTTCTTT. It specifies CASSPDRGRPGAEAFF. Full variable domain (missing parts from reference TRBV11-2 and TRBJ1-1): EAGVAQSPRYKIIEKRQSVAFWCNPISGHATLYWYQQILGQGPKLLIQFQNNGVVDDSQLPKDRFSAERLKGVDSTLKIQPAKLEDSAVYLCASSPDRGRPGAEAFFGQGTRLTVV.

The rearrangement joins TRBV5-1 to TRBJ1-3, with D tentatively TRBD1 (6 bases). The CDR3 loop spans 19 amino acids. V lost 4 bases and J 3 bases, leaving 26 bases between the germline ends. CDR1 and CDR2 (germline): SGHRS, YFSETQ. The CDR3 nucleotides read TGCGCCAGCAGCCTGAGTATTAGGACAGACCAGAGACGTGGAAACACCATATATTTT. Protein product: CASSLSIRTDQRRGNTIYF.

This chain joins TRBV28 and TRBJ1-4; 9 bases agree with TRBD1. The V gene end was trimmed by 7 bases and the J gene end by 7 bases; junction bases not matched to a gene: 7. The CDR3 is 14 amino acids. Germline assignment: CDR1 MDHEN and CDR2 SYDVKM. CDR3 sequence reads: CASTPGTGREKLFF. Here the CDR3 DNA reads TGTGCCAGCACCCCCGGGACAGGGCGTGAAAAACTGTTTTTT. The whole variable domain, filled in from reference TRBV28 and TRBJ1-4, reads DVKVTQSSRYLVKRTGEKVFLECVQDMDHENMFWYRQDPGLGLRLIYFSYDVKMKEKGDIPEGYSVSREKKERFSLILESASTNQTSMYLCASTPGTGREKLFFGSGTQLSVL.

This clone has a single count. The chain is built from TRBV27 and TRBJ2-3; D ambiguous. The CDR3 length is 13 residues. Germline CDR1 and CDR2: MNHEY and SMNVEV (reference sequence). V was trimmed by 0 bases and J by 5 bases, leaving 6 bases between them. DNA of the CDR3: TGTGCCAGCAGTTTATCCCCGATAGATACGCAGTATTTT. It specifies CASSLSPIDTQYF.

This rearrangement joins TRBV7-2 to TRBJ2-1; maybe TRBD2 (6 bases). CDR1 and CDR2 from the germline V gene are SGHTA and FQGNSA. Trimming stripped 1 base from V and 3 bases from J, with 7 bases between. The CDR3 is 14 amino acids. As DNA, the CDR3 is TGTGCCAGCAGCTTAGGGGGGGACTACAATGAGCAGTTCTTC. This sequence encodes CASSLGGDYNEQFF.

This clone was counted only a few times. The chain is built from TRBV11-2 and TRBJ2-7; no reliable D call. Deletions cut 0 bases from V and 3 bases from J, with 9 bases between. Germline CDR1 is SGHAT and CDR2 is FQNNGV. The CDR3 sequence is 14 residues long. For the CDR3, the DNA is TGTGCCAGCAGCTTAGAGGGCCGGCACTACGAGCAGTACTTC. Residues: CASSLEGRHYEQYF.

The chain couples TRBV9 to TRBJ2-2, with TRBD1 matching over 7 bases. V gave up 0 bases and J gave up 1 base; unmatched junction bases: 3. Germline CDR1 reads SGDLS; CDR2 reads YYNGEE. The CDR3 covers 16 residues. The DNA of the CDR3 is TGTGCCAGCAGCGTAGACTGGACAGGGAACACCGGGGAGCTGTTTTTT. Protein sequence: CASSVDWTGNTGELFF.

The rearrangement links TRBV1 to TRBJ2-2; the DNA was not compared with TRBD2, the D call given in the table. TRBV1 is termed a pseudogene. CDR3 length: 16 amino acids. This CDR3 reads CTSSQEGREDTGELFF. CDR3 sequence (DNA): TGCACCAGCAGCCAAGAGGGGCGGGAGGACACCGGGGAGCTGTTTTTT.

The rearrangement uses TRBV28 and TRBJ2-1; tentative D call: TRBD2 (5 bases). The V end lost 1 base, the J end lost 7 bases, and 8 bases lay between the germline ends. The germline V gene encodes CDR1 MDHEN and CDR2 SYDVKM. This CDR3 spans 13 amino acids. Written as DNA, the CDR3 is TGTGCCAGCAGTTTATATCAGCGGAATGAGCAGTTCTTC. Protein: CASSLYQRNEQFF.

This chain uses TRBV5-6 with TRBJ1-1; D gene uncertain. This CDR3 contains 14 residues. Trimming cost V 5 bases and J 1 base, with 12 bases left between them. Germline CDR1 is SGHDT and CDR2 is YYEEEE. The CDR3 is CASSGGLSNTEAFF. CDR3 bases: TGTGCCAGCAGTGGCGGGCTTTCGAACACTGAAGCTTTCTTT.

This clone has only a few counts. The chain is built from TRBV18 and TRBJ1-3; the D gene is possibly TRBD1 (5 bases). CDR1 is KGHSH and CDR2 is LQKENI in the germline V gene. The germline V and J ends were trimmed by 0 bases and 0 bases, with 15 bases remaining between them. There are 18 residues in the CDR3. The CDR3 DNA reads as TGTGCCAGCTCACCACCGTGGACATTTACTAGCTCTGGAAACACCATATATTTT. Protein product: CASSPPWTFTSSGNTIYF.

Note on this clone: Within the sample, other DNA sequences also encode this same CDR3. CDR3 protein: CASSSDRDTQPQHF. CDR3 DNA sequence: TGTGCCAGCAGTTCCGACAGGGACACTCAGCCCCAGCATTTT. The chain uses TRBV6-6 and TRBJ1-5; 7 bases map to TRBD1. This CDR3 region has 14 residues. Germline assignment: CDR1 MNHNY and CDR2 SVGAGI (reference sequence). V was pared by 4 bases and J by 6 bases, with 6 bases of the junction left unmatched.

This chain uses TRBV7-6 with TRBJ1-1; D gene uncertain. V lost 1 base to trimming and J lost 7 bases, with 4 bases between them. CDR3 length: 11 residues. CDR1 and CDR2 (germline): SGHVS, FNYEAQ. The CDR3 DNA reads as TGTGCCAGCAGCTTAGGCGGTGAAGCTTTCTTT. Translation: CASSLGGEAFF. The variable domain in full, completed from reference TRBV7-6 and TRBJ1-1, reads GAGVSQSPRYKVTKRGQDVALRCDPISGHVSLYWYRQALGQGPEFLTYFNYEAQQDKSGLPNDRFSAERPEGSISTLTIQRTEQRDSAMYRCASSLGGEAFFGQGTRLTVV.

This clone turned up a few times. In DNA, the CDR3 is TGTGCCAGCTCGTTTGGACAGGGGAGCTCTGGAAACACCATATATTTT. Protein product: CASSFGQGSSGNTIYF. The rearrangement links TRBV18 to TRBJ1-3; TRBD1 agrees at 9 bases. Germline V gives CDR1 KGHSH, CDR2 LQKENI. This CDR3 comprises 16 residues. The trim removed 6 bases at V and 0 bases at J, leaving 6 bases unmatched.

The chain links TRBV7-9 to TRBJ2-1; D remains unclear. V gave up 1 base and J gave up 12 bases, with 13 bases separating them. This CDR3 comprises 13 residues. CDR1 is SEHNR, CDR2 FQNEAQ, per germline (reference sequence). The CDR3 bases are TGTGCCAGCAGCTTAGACAGAAACAGCGTGCAGTTCTTC. Residues: CASSLDRNSVQFF. Filled out from reference TRBV7-9 and TRBJ2-1, the complete variable domain reads DTGVSQNPRHKITKRGQNVTFRCDPISEHNRLYWYRQTLGQGPEFLTYFQNEAQLEKSRLLSDRFSAERPKGSFSTLEIQRTEQGDSAMYLCASSLDRNSVQFFGPGTRLTVL.

This clone was picked up a small number of times. J is TRBJ1-5 and V is TRBV19; D is perhaps TRBD1 (5 bases). Trimming removed 3 bases at V and 2 bases at J, with 17 bases between. In germline, CDR1 is LNHDA, CDR2 SQIVND (reference sequence). This CDR3 spans 17 amino acids. CDR3 amino acids: CASSIGPRDSGNQPQHF. The CDR3 DNA reads as TGTGCCAGTAGTATCGGCCCCAGGGATTCAGGCAATCAGCCCCAGCATTTT.